The 24 T cell receptor beta chains below were found in one sample sequenced in a study of regulatory T cells in long-lasting Graves disease. Time point given: newly diagnosed GD, antithyroid drugs for less than 3 months. With RNA extracted from PBMCs as input, the TCR library was made. Construction of the TCR beta libraries employed iRepertoire HTBI primers in conjunction with Arm-PCR of CDR3 regions. TCRdb ran MiXCR on the multiplex PCR reads and lists one entry per CDR3 protein. The sample has over 500,000 distinct CDR3 sequences, under 20% seen once. A further study also used this sample, focusing on T cells in Graves' hyperthyroidism and ophthalmopathy.

The source material was peripheral blood mononuclear cells (PBMCs), sampled at new diagnosis, from a patient treated with antithyroid drugs. Receptors originate from a young woman with Graves disease.

The chain combines TRBV9 with TRBJ2-1; D possibly corresponds to TRBD1 (6 bases). V was trimmed by 2 bases and J by 4 bases, leaving 16 bases between them. This CDR3 has 16 residues. CDR1 SGDLS and CDR2 YYNGEE come from the germline V gene. CDR3 loop: CASSVDRQAPYNEQFF. The CDR3 DNA sequence: TGTGCCAGCAGCGTCGACCGACAGGCCCCTTACAATGAGCAGTTCTTC.

This clonotype appeared a few times. The chain joins TRBV2 to TRBJ2-5; the match to TRBD2 covers 9 bases. J gave up 2 bases and V 5 bases, and 6 bases lay outside the gene matches. This CDR3 has 15 residues. Germline lookup yields CDR1 SNHLY and CDR2 FYNNEI. The CDR3 coding sequence is TGTGCCAGCAGTAGACTAGCGGCCTCACAAGAGACCCAGTACTTC. It is translated as CASSRLAASQETQYF.

The sample holds many counts of this clonotype. For the CDR3, the DNA is TGTGCCAGCAGGTCCAGCGGGAGTTTAACCGGGGAGCTGTTTTTT. It codes for CASRSSGSLTGELFF. The chain couples TRBV7-2 to TRBJ2-2; 8 nucleotides line up with TRBD2. After removal of 6 bases from V and 5 bases from J, the junction contained 8 bases not matched to a gene. The germline gives CDR1 SGHTA, CDR2 FQGNSA. This CDR3 comprises 15 residues.

This chain uses TRBV30 with TRBJ1-1; no definite D call. CDR3 length: 13 amino acids. Germline CDR1 reads GTSNPN; CDR2 reads SVGIG (reference sequence). The V end was cut by 8 bases, the J end by 0 bases, with 13 bases between. CDR3 DNA sequence: TGTGCCACCAGGCCCCAGATGAACACTGAAGCTTTCTTT. The encoded protein is CATRPQMNTEAFF.

This clonotype was counted between two and nine times. The chain recombines TRBV19 with TRBJ2-3, with a tentative D call TRBD1 (5 bases). The CDR3 totals 16 residues. V dropped 6 bases and J dropped 2 bases, with 18 bases sitting between them. In germline, CDR1 is LNHDA, CDR2 SQIVND (reference sequence). In DNA form, the CDR3 reads TGTGCCAGTAGCCGAAGCCAGGGATCTGCCACAGATACGCAGTATTTT. Encoded protein: CASSRSQGSATDTQYF. Full variable domain (outside the CDR3, taken from reference TRBV19 and TRBJ2-3): DGGITQSPKYLFRKEGQNVTLSCEQNLNHDAMYWYRQDPGQGLRLIYYSQIVNDFQKGDIAEGYSVSREKKESFPLTVTSAQKNPTAFYLCASSRSQGSATDTQYFGPGTRLTVL.

Comment on this clonotype: A much larger clone lies one base from this, so it may be a read error. This sequence joins TRBV29-1 and TRBJ2-1; D gene unclear. Germline lookup yields CDR1 SQVTM and CDR2 ANQGSEA. Trimming left V 4 bases short and J 6 bases short, with 10 bases between. This CDR3 comprises 12 residues. The CDR3 here is CSVGRSRNEQFF. The CDR3 DNA sequence: TGCAGCGTTGGAAGGTCCCGCAATGAGCAGTTCTTC.

The sample holds many counts of this clonotype. V is TRBV3-1 and J is TRBJ2-1; TRBD2 matches 8 bases. This CDR3 has 18 residues. Trimming cost V 1 base and J 6 bases; bases outside gene matches: 14. In germline, CDR1 is LGHDT, CDR2 YNNKEL (reference sequence). The CDR3 DNA reads TGTGCCAGCAGCCAAGGCCCCGGGGCGGGACTAGTTTTCAATGAGCAGTTCTTC. This sequence encodes CASSQGPGAGLVFNEQFF.

This clonotype was counted between two and nine times. The chain combines TRBV20-1 with TRBJ2-2; 11 bases fit TRBD1. The V gene's germline CDR1 is DFQATT and CDR2 SNEGSKA (reference sequence). V lost 1 base and J lost 5; bases outside the gene matches: 3. This CDR3 comprises 15 residues. In nucleotides, the CDR3 is TGCAGTGCTAGAGCAGGACAGGGGGCGACCGGGGAGCTGTTTTTT. As protein: CSARAGQGATGELFF.

V is TRBV20-1 and J is TRBJ2-3; D is perhaps TRBD1 (5 bases). CDR1 is DFQATT, CDR2 SNEGSKA, per germline (reference sequence). The CDR3 loop spans 15 amino acids. V shed 6 bases and J shed 3 bases, with 19 bases lying between them. This CDR3 reads CSADDSGKATDTQYF. In nucleotides, the CDR3 is TGCAGTGCAGACGACTCAGGGAAGGCTACAGATACGCAGTATTTT.

This clonotype appeared many times. The J gene is TRBJ2-1, the V gene TRBV7-9; 9 nucleotides line up with TRBD2. This CDR3 is 16 amino acids long. Per germline, CDR1 SEHNR and CDR2 FQNEAQ (reference sequence). Trimming took 4 bases from V and 5 from J; bases not matched to a gene: 9. The CDR3 loop is CASSSPGLAANNEQFF. The CDR3 bases are TGTGCCAGCAGCTCGCCGGGACTAGCCGCGAACAATGAGCAGTTCTTC.

This clonotype appeared many times. The chain recombines TRBV29-1 with TRBJ1-1; no clear D. The CDR3 consists of 9 residues. V lost 4 bases, J lost 9 bases, and 6 bases lay in between. CDR1 and CDR2 from the germline V gene are SQVTM and ANQGSEA. CDR3 amino acids: CSVGDKAFF. The CDR3 DNA follows: TGCAGCGTTGGGGATAAAGCTTTCTTT.

This clonotype was seen many times. The chain carries TRBV27 and TRBJ1-1, with no clear D. The CDR3 has 13 residues. V was cut by 8 bases and J by 0 bases, with 10 bases left in between. The germline V gene has CDR1 MNHEY and CDR2 SMNVEV (reference sequence). DNA for the CDR3: TGTGCCAGCGCACCGGGTATGAACACTGAAGCTTTCTTT. This codes for CASAPGMNTEAFF.

This clonotype has ten or more counts. V is TRBV3-1 and J is TRBJ2-7; 14 bases are a match to TRBD2. CDR3 length equals 16 residues. The V segment lost 4 bases and the J segment 7 bases; nucleotides outside the gene matches: 9. Per the germline V gene, CDR1 is LGHDT and CDR2 is YNNKEL (reference sequence). CDR3 in amino acids: CASSPGLAGVRGEQYF. Written as DNA, the CDR3 is TGTGCCAGCAGCCCGGGACTAGCGGGAGTACGGGGAGAGCAGTACTTC.

This clonotype has only a few counts. V gene TRBV24-1 combines with J gene TRBJ1-2, with 7 bases lining up with TRBD1. Trimming cost V 4 bases and J 2 bases; bases outside gene matches: 3. Germline CDR1 KGHDR, CDR2 SFDVKD. This CDR3 has 14 residues. In DNA, the CDR3 is TGTGCCACCAGTGACCTGGGACAGAACTATGGCTACACCTTC. Protein: CATSDLGQNYGYTF.

This clonotype was picked up many times. The chain recombines TRBV2 with TRBJ2-7; 10 nucleotides line up with TRBD1. The germline V gene has CDR1 SNHLY and CDR2 FYNNEI. This CDR3 is built from 16 residues. V dropped 5 bases and J dropped 5; count of bases not matched to a gene: 12. The CDR3 spells CASSRGRGTGENEQYF. The CDR3 DNA reads as TGTGCCAGCAGTCGAGGACGTGGGACAGGGGAAAACGAGCAGTACTTC. Using reference TRBV2 and TRBJ2-7 for the parts outside the CDR3, the full variable domain is EPEVTQTPSHQVTQMGQEVILRCVPISNHLYFYWYRQILGQKVEFLVSFYNNEISEKSEIFDDQFSVERPDGSNFTLKIRSTKLEDSAMYFCASSRGRGTGENEQYFGPGTRLTVT.

This clonotype showed up just a few times. This chain joins TRBV5-6 and TRBJ2-1, with TRBD2 as a possible D gene (6 bases). Trimming took off 0 bases at V and 6 bases at J, with 10 bases between the two ends. CDR1 SGHDT and CDR2 YYEEEE come from the germline V gene. CDR3 length equals 14 residues. CDR3 DNA sequence: TGTGCCAGCAGCTTGGGGGTAGCGGTCAATGAGCAGTTCTTC. Its protein is CASSLGVAVNEQFF.

This clonotype was picked up many times. The chain recombines TRBV7-2 with TRBJ2-7; D gene uncertain. Per germline, CDR1 SGHTA and CDR2 FQGNSA. The CDR3 sequence is 13 residues long. With 5 bases removed from V and 0 bases from J, the gap between germline ends came to 8 bases. The CDR3, as DNA: TGTGCCAGCAGCCTTTACTACTCCTACGAGCAGTACTTC. Translation: CASSLYYSYEQYF.

This clonotype has only a few counts. The V gene is TRBV20-1, the J gene TRBJ2-3, with D perhaps matching TRBD1 or TRBD2 (5 bases each). Per germline, CDR1 DFQATT and CDR2 SNEGSKA (reference sequence). Trimming took off 0 bases at V and 1 base at J, with 11 bases between the two ends. The CDR3 consists of 15 residues. The CDR3 sequence is CSARDGGEGTDTQYF. The DNA for the CDR3 is TGCAGTGCTAGAGATGGGGGAGAGGGCACAGATACGCAGTATTTT.

This clonotype was seen a handful of times. The chain has TRBV2 and TRBJ1-6; 10 bases align to TRBD1. The CDR3 loop spans 18 amino acids. Germline-derived CDR1 and CDR2 are SNHLY and FYNNEI. J lost 14 bases, V lost 6 bases, and 22 bases had no gene match. The CDR3 DNA follows: TGTGCCAGCAGAAGAAATTCCCCCGGGACAGGGGCCCTTTGGGCCCTCCACTTT. This codes for CASRRNSPGTGALWALHF.

This clonotype has a count of ten or more. The chain is built from TRBV6-1 and TRBJ2-4; a possible D gene is TRBD2 (6 bases). The CDR3 has 15 residues. Trimming left V 6 bases short and J 0 bases short, with 12 bases between. Looked up from germline, CDR1 is MNHNS and CDR2 is SASEGT. The CDR3 nucleotides are TGTGCCAGCAGCGAGGGAGGACTAGCCAAAAACATTCAGTACTTC. Translating it yields CASSEGGLAKNIQYF.

The table lists this clonotype with many counts. The V gene is TRBV28, the J gene TRBJ2-7, with 7 bases identical to TRBD1. The CDR3 spans 13 residues. From germline, CDR1 is MDHEN and CDR2 SYDVKM. V gave up 6 bases and J gave up 3 bases; unmatched junction bases: 5. The DNA for the CDR3 is TGTGCCAGCAGCTCGGGACAGTTCTACGAGCAGTACTTC. It translates to CASSSGQFYEQYF.

This clonotype showed up just a few times. The chain has TRBV5-6 and TRBJ2-3, with D possibly being TRBD1 or TRBD2 (5 bases each). V was shortened by 2 bases and J by 2 bases, with 15 bases between the two germline ends. Germline CDR1 reads SGHDT; CDR2 reads YYEEEE. The CDR3 has 16 amino acids. The CDR3 DNA is TGTGCCAGCAGCTTTTCGGGACGGGGCGTCACAGATACGCAGTATTTT. It is translated as CASSFSGRGVTDTQYF.

The sample holds a few counts of this clonotype. The rearrangement joins TRBV6-2 or TRBV6-3 to TRBJ1-5; no clear D gene. CDR1 MNHEY and CDR2 SVGEGT come from the germline V gene. V was pared by 4 bases and J by 4 bases, with 14 bases between. The CDR3 contains 15 residues. CDR3 nucleotide sequence: TGTGCCAGCAGTTTTTTGCCAGGCCAAAATCAGCCCCAGCATTTT. The encoded protein is CASSFLPGQNQPQHF.

The J gene is TRBJ2-3, the V gene TRBV2, with TRBD1 matching over 11 bases. CDR1 and CDR2 from the germline V gene are SNHLY and FYNNEI. The CDR3 consists of 16 residues. V was clipped by 5 bases and J by 3 bases; unmatched bases: 7. The CDR3 here is CASSSRTGGKTDTQYF. CDR3 coding DNA: TGTGCCAGCAGTTCCCGGACAGGGGGCAAGACAGATACGCAGTATTTT. Filled out from reference TRBV2 and TRBJ2-3, the complete variable domain reads EPEVTQTPSHQVTQMGQEVILRCVPISNHLYFYWYRQILGQKVEFLVSFYNNEISEKSEIFDDQFSVERPDGSNFTLKIRSTKLEDSAMYFCASSSRTGGKTDTQYFGPGTRLTVL.